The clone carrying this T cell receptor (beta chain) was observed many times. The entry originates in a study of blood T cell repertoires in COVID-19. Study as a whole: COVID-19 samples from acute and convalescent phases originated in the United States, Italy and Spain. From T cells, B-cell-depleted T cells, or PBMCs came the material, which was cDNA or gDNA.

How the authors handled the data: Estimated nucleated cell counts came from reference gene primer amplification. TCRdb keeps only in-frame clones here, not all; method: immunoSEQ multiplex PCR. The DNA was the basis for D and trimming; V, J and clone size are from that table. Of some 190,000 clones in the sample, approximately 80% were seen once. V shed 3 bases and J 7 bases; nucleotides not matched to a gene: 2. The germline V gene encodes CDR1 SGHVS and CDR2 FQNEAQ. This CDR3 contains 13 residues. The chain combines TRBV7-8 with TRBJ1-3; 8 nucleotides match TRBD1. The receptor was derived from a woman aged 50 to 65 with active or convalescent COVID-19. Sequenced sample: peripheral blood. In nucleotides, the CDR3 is TGTGCCAGCAGCTTGGACAGGGAGAACACCATATATTTT. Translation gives CASSLDRENTIYF.